A selection of T cell receptor beta chains follows, all from one sample in a study of cytomegalovirus exposure and HLA in healthy donors. The protocol was immunoSEQ multiplex PCR, while the TCRdb copy is restricted to in-frame clones and leaves out a portion. In the table there are around 100,000 clones, approximately 79% of which are singletons. The sequencing input was PBMCs. These receptors were collected from a middle-aged woman in good health and CMV-seronegative. Both conserved end residues are part of each CDR3. D genes are given only for firm matches. Expanded clones get a size class; other rows say once, few or many, or leave the size out.

NA,TRBV11-2,13,TRBJ1-1,NA,CASSLSRDTEAFF,TGTGCCAGCAGCCTTTCCAGGGACACTGAAGCTTTCTTT
NA,TRBV27,15,TRBJ1-1,NA,CASSPWGLGNTEAFF,TGTGCCAGCAGTCCTTGGGGACTCGGAAACACTGAAGCTTTCTTT
once,TRBV25-1,14,TRBJ1-4,NA,CASSESGLNEKLFF,TGTGCCAGCAGTGAATCCGGACTTAATGAAAAACTGTTTTTT
NA,TRBV28,12,TRBJ1-5,TRBD1,CASNTGAQPQHF,TGTGCCAGCAACACAGGGGCTCAGCCCCAGCATTTT
few,TRBV7-2,15,TRBJ1-3,NA,CASSLQTVSGNTIYF,TGTGCCAGCAGCCTCCAGACAGTCTCTGGAAACACCATATATTTT
NA,TRBV11-2,15,TRBJ2-1,NA,CASSHDTFYYNEQFF,TGTGCCAGCAGCCACGACACGTTCTACTACAATGAGCAGTTCTTC
few,TRBV5-1,15,TRBJ2-3,NA,CASSFGQGRTDTQYF,TGCGCCAGCAGCTTCGGCCAGGGTAGGACAGATACGCAGTATTTT
NA,TRBV7-2,14,TRBJ2-3,NA,CASSSAAITDTQYF,TGTGCCAGCAGCTCCGCCGCTATTACAGATACGCAGTATTTT
NA,TRBV27,18,TRBJ2-5,NA,CASSPTGGAGNRRETQYF,TGTGCCAGCAGTCCCACGGGCGGGGCAGGGAATCGCAGGGAGACCCAGTACTTC
NA,TRBV5-1,15,TRBJ2-1,NA,CASSLARSSYNEQFF,TGCGCCAGCAGCTTGGCCCGGAGCTCCTACAATGAGCAGTTCTTC
NA,TRBV30,11,TRBJ1-1,NA,CAWGGSSEAFF,TGTGCCTGGGGGGGGTCTTCTGAAGCTTTCTTT
NA,TRBV29-1,15,TRBJ2-2,TRBD2,CSVSGGTRDTGELFF,TGCAGCGTTTCCGGGGGGACGAGGGACACCGGGGAGCTGTTTTTT
few,TRBV2,13,TRBJ2-7,NA,CASRQGPSYEQYF,TGTGCCAGCAGACAGGGTCCGTCCTACGAGCAGTACTTC
few,TRBV28,12,TRBJ1-1,NA,CAAGEGETEAFF,TGTGCCGCCGGAGAGGGAGAGACTGAAGCTTTCTTT
NA,TRBV9,16,TRBJ1-4,TRBD1,CASSPQPGQGDEKLFF,TGTGCCAGCAGCCCTCAGCCGGGACAGGGGGATGAAAAACTGTTTTTT
NA,TRBV11-2,17,TRBJ2-6,NA,CASSFDPQGSGANVLTF,TGTGCCAGCAGCTTCGACCCACAGGGTTCTGGGGCCAACGTCCTGACTTTC
once,TRBV4-3,15,TRBJ1-1,NA,CASSQAPRGYTEAFF,TGCGCCAGCAGCCAAGCCCCTCGGGGGTATACTGAAGCTTTCTTT
NA,TRBV19,16,TRBJ1-1,TRBD1,CASRERTGGMNTEAFF,TGTGCCAGTCGAGAGAGGACAGGGGGCATGAACACTGAAGCTTTCTTT
NA,TRBV4-2,17,TRBJ2-1,TRBD2,CASSQGERLAGDNEQFF,TGTGCCAGCAGCCAAGGAGAACGACTAGCGGGGGACAATGAGCAGTTCTTC
NA,TRBV2,13,TRBJ1-4,TRBD1,CASIRNRGEKLFF,TGTGCCAGCATTAGAAACAGGGGTGAAAAACTGTTTTTT
once,TRBV6-1,16,TRBJ1-5,NA,CASSEPTGRVGQPQHF,TGTGCCAGCAGTGAACCTACTGGCAGGGTCGGTCAGCCCCAGCATTTT
once,TRBV5-1,14,TRBJ1-1,NA,CASSLIGVNTEAFF,TGCGCCAGCAGCTTGATCGGAGTGAACACTGAAGCTTTCTTT